The rows below give T cell receptor beta chains drawn from one sample of a study of tumor-infiltrating lymphocytes in primary liver carcinoma. One entry per CDR3 protein, called by TCRdb with MiXCR from the multiplex PCR reads. This sample has fewer than 350,000 distinct CDR3 sequences; 65% occur once, and the top ten carry roughly 8.9%. Specimen: peripheral blood. All receptors come from a man aged 40-55 years with primary liver carcinoma and hepatitis B virus infection. Both conserved end residues are part of each CDR3. Each record gives: J gene, D gene, clone size, V gene, CDR3 protein, CDR3 DNA. The D gene is left open where the match is weak. Size is stated for part of the rows, as once, few or many counts, or as a class when the clone is expanded.

>TRBJ2-1|TRBD2|NA|TRBV4-2
CASGPLAGSNEQLF
TGTGCCAGCGGCCCACTAGCGGGGTCCAATGAGCAGCTCTTC
>TRBJ2-3|TRBD2|NA|TRBV24-1
CAILAGGTDTQYF
TGTGCCATACTAGCGGGAGGTACAGATACGCAGTATTTT
>TRBJ1-4|NA|NA|TRBV12-3/TRBV12-4
CAGSLMVGDNEKLFF
TGTGCCGGCAGCCTGATGGTTGGGGATAATGAAAAACTGTTTTTT
>TRBJ2-5|TRBD2|NA|TRBV11-2
CASGLGLAGNQETHYF
TGTGCTAGCGGCTTAGGATTAGCGGGAAACCAAGAGACCCATTACTTC
>TRBJ2-3|TRBD1|many|TRBV5-4
CASSRTGGAGTDTQYF
TGTGCCAGCAGCCGGACAGGGGGCGCGGGCACAGATACGCAGTATTTT
>TRBJ2-3|NA|NA|TRBV5-1
CASSSQQGGTDTHYF
TGCGCCAGCAGCTCCCAGCAGGGCGGGACAGATACGCATTATTTT
>TRBJ1-2|NA|NA|TRBV24-1
CATSETGANYGYTF
TGTGCCACCAGTGAAACCGGAGCTAACTATGGCTACACCTTC
>TRBJ2-1|TRBD1|many|TRBV12-3/TRBV12-4
CASSSDRGPSYNEQFF
TGTGCCAGCAGTTCGGACAGGGGACCATCCTACAATGAGCAGTTCTTC
>TRBJ2-1|NA|NA|TRBV5-1
CASSSRQRTTLYNEQFF
TGCGCCAGCAGCTCGAGACAGCGGACGACCCTCTACAATGAGCAGTTCTTC
>TRBJ2-1|TRBD2|NA|TRBV5-4
CASSFGTSGSNAQLF
TGTGCCAGCAGCTTCGGGACTAGCGGCTCCAATGCGCAGCTCTTC
>TRBJ2-1|NA|many|TRBV4-2
CASSPGPMGDEQFF
TGTGCCAGCAGCCCTGGACCCATGGGGGATGAGCAGTTCTTC
>TRBJ2-7|TRBD1|NA|TRBV7-8
CASSNLGTGASYRQYF
TGTGCCAGCAGCAACCTCGGGACAGGGGCGAGCTACAGGCAGTACTTC
>TRBJ1-1|NA|many|TRBV6-1
CASSDGRNTEAFF
TGTGCCAGCAGTGATGGTAGGAACACTGAAGCTTTCTTT
>TRBJ1-2|NA|NA|TRBV28
CASSLRQNRFYGYTF
TGTGCCAGCAGTTTAAGGCAGAACCGATTCTATGGCTACACCTTC
>TRBJ1-1|NA|NA|TRBV29-1
CSAQGQKNTVAFF
TGCAGCGCTCAGGGCCAGAAGAACACTGTAGCTTTCTTT
>TRBJ1-2|TRBD1|once|TRBV29-1
CSVAQELTGALYGYTF
TGCAGCGTTGCCCAGGAACTGACAGGGGCCCTCTATGGCTACACCTTC
>TRBJ2-6|NA|NA|TRBV5-6
CASSLPADFSGANVLTF
TGTGCCAGCAGCTTGCCAGCGGACTTCTCTGGGGCCAACGTCCTGACTTTC
>TRBJ2-7|NA|NA|TRBV7-8
CAGSSLSYEQYF
TGCGCCGGCAGTTCTTTAAGCTACGAGCAGTACTTC
>TRBJ2-3|TRBD2|NA|TRBV4-2
CASSQAESGTSGFSTTTDTQYF
TGTGCCAGCAGCCAAGCTGAATCCGGGACTAGCGGGTTCTCCACCACCACAGATACGCAGTATTTT
>TRBJ1-6|TRBD1|NA|TRBV7-9
CASSTRTGGDEPLHF
TGTGCCAGCAGCACGCGGACAGGGGGAGATGAACCCCTCCACTTT
>TRBJ1-4|NA|NA|TRBV14
CANSQDVEHRAEKLFF
TGTGCCAACAGCCAAGATGTGGAACATCGGGCCGAAAAACTGTTTTTT
>TRBJ2-5|TRBD1|few|TRBV5-1
CASSLYGTEETQYF
TGCGCCAGCAGCTTGTACGGGACAGAAGAGACCCAGTACTTC
>TRBJ2-1|TRBD2|few|TRBV11-2
CASSFRLAGDLNVQFF
TGTGCCAGCAGCTTTCGACTAGCGGGAGATCTCAATGTGCAGTTCTTC
>TRBJ2-3|TRBD2|NA|TRBV5-6
CVSSLGPGGSTDMQYF
TGTGTCAGCAGCTTGGGTCCGGGAGGGAGCACAGATATGCAGTATTTT
>TRBJ1-4|NA|NA|TRBV11-2
CASSLILGRATNEKLFF
TGTGCCAGCAGCTTAATCCTGGGTCGTGCAACTAATGAAAAACTGTTTTTT
>TRBJ1-2|NA|NA|TRBV5-8
CASSSTDRKEHYGYIF
TGTGCCAGCAGCTCAACGGACAGAAAAGAACACTATGGCTACATCTTC
>TRBJ1-6|NA|NA|TRBV4-3
CASSQDNYNSPIHF
TGCGCCAGCAGCCAAGACAACTATAATTCGCCCATCCACTTT
>TRBJ2-7|NA|many|TRBV12-5
CASGLRGAGEQYF
TGTGCTAGTGGTTTGAGGGGGGCCGGCGAGCAGTACTTC
>TRBJ2-2|TRBD1|NA|TRBV2
CASSGTGITGELFF
TGTGCCAGCAGCGGGACAGGGATCACCGGGGAGCTGTTTTTT
>TRBJ1-5|NA|once|TRBV12-3/TRBV12-4
CASSPDRTDQPQHF
TGTGCCAGCAGCCCCGACAGGACAGATCAGCCCCAGCATTTT
>TRBJ1-5|TRBD1|NA|TRBV6-1
CASRHGQGMRRVQPQHF
TGTGCCAGCAGACACGGACAGGGTATGAGGAGAGTTCAGCCCCAGCATTTT
>TRBJ2-7|NA|few|TRBV5-1
CASSLGRDEQYF
TGCGCCAGCAGCTTGGGGAGGGACGAGCAGTACTTC
>TRBJ1-6|NA|NA|TRBV11-2
CASSYQRGVGSPLHF
TGTGCCAGCAGCTACCAAAGGGGTGTCGGGTCACCCCTCCACTTT
>TRBJ2-2|NA|NA|TRBV7-6
CASSSRGANTGELSF
TGTGCCAGCAGCTCCAGGGGGGCGAACACTGGGGAGCTGTCTTTT
>TRBJ2-1|TRBD2|many|TRBV29-1
CSVAGRGAGNEQFF
TGCAGCGTTGCCGGGAGGGGAGCTGGAAATGAGCAGTTCTTC
>TRBJ1-4|NA|few|TRBV19
CASSRGAQLNNEKLFF
TGTGCCAGTTCCAGGGGCGCACAGTTGAATAATGAAAAACTGTTTTTT
>TRBJ2-5|TRBD2|many|TRBV29-1
CSAIAGSLKETQYF
TGCAGTGCCATAGCGGGTTCACTAAAAGAGACCCAGTACTTC
>TRBJ1-1|TRBD1|NA|TRBV6-1
CASSEQGARGTEAFF
TGTGCCAGCAGTGAACAGGGGGCTCGGGGCACTGAAGCTTTCTTT